This T cell receptor beta chain was retrieved from a study of OX40 agonist ivuxolimab in advanced cancers. As for the study in general: Ivuxolimab was administered intravenously to patients at 0.01 to 10 mg/kg every 2 weeks. Findings of the study overall: Averaged across samples, CD8+ T cells carried more expanded clones than CD4+ did. Among expanded peripheral T cells, antigen specificity went undetermined.

The table came from immunoSEQ multiplex PCR; TCRdb's copy has only in-frame clones and leaves some out. The data hold 20,000 to 25,000 clones, with roughly 80% observed a single time. On this clone: Its cognate antigen is unknown.

CDR3 length: 16 residues. Trimming pared 2 bases from V and 0 bases from J, leaving 8 bases between. Germline CDR1 KGHSH, CDR2 LQKENI. This TCR came from an adult with an advanced solid tumor such as melanoma, head and neck, liver or kidney cancer. Source: CD4+ or CD8+ T cells sorted from blood, taken in a trial of the OX40 agonist ivuxolimab. This rearrangement joins TRBV18 to TRBJ2-6; D ambiguous. The CDR3 nucleotides are TGTGCCAGCTCACCAATAACGACCTCTGGGGCCAACGTCCTGACTTTC. Translation gives CASSPITTSGANVLTF.